The T cell receptor beta chain described here comes from a study of cytomegalovirus exposure and HLA in healthy donors. 60 Vbeta and 13 Jbeta primers were used in PCR. Here immunoSEQ multiplex PCR was the method, and the copy in TCRdb shows in-frame clones only, minus some. The sample carries about 200,000 clones, approximately 83% recorded once. The V segment lost 6 bases and the J segment 5 bases; nucleotides outside the gene matches: 15. Germline values: CDR1 SGHAT, CDR2 FQNNGV. The CDR3 has 17 residues. Sequenced material: PBMCs. This chain joins TRBV11-2 and TRBJ2-1; 8 bases are shared with TRBD1. The TCR comes from a girl between 5 and 17 years old in good health and CMV-seronegative. The CDR3 DNA sequence: TGTGCCAGCAGTTCGCCCCTTAACAGGGGGATCGACAATGAGCAGTTCTTC. Protein sequence: CASSSPLNRGIDNEQFF.